This T cell receptor beta chain was obtained from a study of cytomegalovirus exposure and HLA in healthy donors. Overall study results and limits: As confirmed in vitro, a few CMV-associated chains were specific for CMV antigens.

Repertoires were generated with immunoSEQ multiplex PCR, while TCRdb's copy carries only in-frame clones and drops some. The data contain about 300,000 clones, roughly 88% of them singletons. A note on this clone: The target antigen is unknown.

From germline, CDR1 is SGHAT and CDR2 FQNNGV. The CDR3 runs 15 residues. V lost 2 bases and J 6 bases, leaving 16 bases between the germline ends. V usage is TRBV11-2 and J usage is TRBJ1-1, with a tentative D call TRBD1 (5 bases). This receptor was taken from a young woman in good health and CMV-seronegative. Specimen: PBMCs. CDR3 DNA sequence: TGTGCCAGCAGCTTAACCCATCAGGGCTACGCTGAAGCTTTCTTT. It is translated as CASSLTHQGYAEAFF.